One sample yielded the 4 T cell receptor beta chains listed below, sequenced in a study of CD8+ T cells in alopecia areata. cDNA serving as the sequencing template came from extracted, reverse transcribed RNA. Measured with immunoSEQ multiplex PCR; TCRdb has only the in-frame clones, and not every one. The data hold about 4,200 clones, with about 64% observed a single time. The sample consisted of skin. These receptors all stem from a human donor in good health.

The chain is built from TRBV4-2 and TRBJ2-2; 14 bases align to TRBD2. Germline CDR1 LGHNA, CDR2 YNFKEQ. V was pared by 1 base and J by 0 bases, with 10 bases of the junction left unmatched. The CDR3 has 21 residues. The CDR3 spells CASSQAIRLAGGWANTGELFF. In DNA, the CDR3 is TGTGCCAGCAGCCAAGCCATTCGACTAGCGGGAGGGTGGGCGAACACCGGGGAGCTGTTTTTT.

This sequence joins TRBV28 and TRBJ2-2; weak D call: TRBD2 (5 bases). Trimming left V 11 bases short and J 0 bases short, with 10 bases between. The length of the CDR3 is 13 residues. Germline CDR1 and CDR2: MDHEN and SYDVKM. Here the CDR3 DNA reads TGTGCCGGCGCGGACTCGAACACCGGGGAGCTGTTTTTT. Its translation: CAGADSNTGELFF.

This clone is termed large. The chain employs TRBV6-1 and TRBJ2-3, with 11 bases identical to TRBD1. This CDR3 contains 14 residues. Trimming removed 4 bases from V and 4 bases from J; junction bases left unmatched: 1. Germline loops: CDR1 MNHNS, CDR2 SASEGT. Here the CDR3 DNA reads TGTGCCAGCAGTGGGACAGGGGGCGCAGATACGCAGTATTTT. Its protein is CASSGTGGADTQYF.

The chain combines TRBV9 with TRBJ1-2; possible D gene TRBD1, 6 bases. Germline V lookup: CDR1 SGDLS, CDR2 YYNGEE. The CDR3 is made up of 12 amino acids. V was clipped by 5 bases and J by 6 bases, with 11 bases between them. The chain's CDR3 is CASSQGRDGYTF. The CDR3 DNA reads as TGTGCCAGCAGTCAGGGGCGAGATGGCTACACCTTC.